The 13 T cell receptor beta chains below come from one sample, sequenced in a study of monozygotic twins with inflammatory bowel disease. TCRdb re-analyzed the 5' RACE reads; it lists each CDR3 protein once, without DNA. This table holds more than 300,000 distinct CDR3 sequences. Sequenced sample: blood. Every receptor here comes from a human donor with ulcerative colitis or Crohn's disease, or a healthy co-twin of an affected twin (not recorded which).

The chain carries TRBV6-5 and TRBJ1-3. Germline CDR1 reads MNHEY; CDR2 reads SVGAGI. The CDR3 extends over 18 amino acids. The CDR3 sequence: CASSYSRFSRGSGNTIYF.

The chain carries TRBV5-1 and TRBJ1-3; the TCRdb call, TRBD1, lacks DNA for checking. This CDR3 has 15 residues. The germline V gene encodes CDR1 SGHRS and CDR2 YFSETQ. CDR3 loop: CASSLAGALGNTIYF. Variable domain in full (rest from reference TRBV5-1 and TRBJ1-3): KAGVTQTPRYLIKTRGQQVTLSCSPISGHRSVSWYQQTPGQGLQFLFEYFSETQRNKGNFPGRFSGRQFSNSRSEMNVSTLELGDSALYLCASSLAGALGNTIYFGEGSWLTVV.

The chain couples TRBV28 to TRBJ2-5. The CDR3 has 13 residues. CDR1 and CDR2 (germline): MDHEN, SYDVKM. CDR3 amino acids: CASSPTPQETQYF.

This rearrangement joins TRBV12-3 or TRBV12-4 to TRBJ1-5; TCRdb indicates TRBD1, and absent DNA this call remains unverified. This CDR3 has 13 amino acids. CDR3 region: CASWAGYTQPQHF.

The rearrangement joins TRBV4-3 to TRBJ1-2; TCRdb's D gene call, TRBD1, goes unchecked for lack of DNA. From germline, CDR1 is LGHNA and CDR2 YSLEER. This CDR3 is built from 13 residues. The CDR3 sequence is CASSQVTGPSYTF.

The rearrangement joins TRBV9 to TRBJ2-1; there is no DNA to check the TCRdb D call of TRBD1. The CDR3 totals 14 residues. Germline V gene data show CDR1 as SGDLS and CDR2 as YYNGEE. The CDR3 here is CASSTSSGYNEQFF.

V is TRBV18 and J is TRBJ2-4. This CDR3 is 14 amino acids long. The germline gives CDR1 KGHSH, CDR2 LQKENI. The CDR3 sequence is CASSPNLAKKIQYF. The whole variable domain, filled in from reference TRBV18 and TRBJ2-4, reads NAGVMQNPRHLVRRRGQEARLRCSPMKGHSHVYWYRQLPEEGLKFMVYLQKENIIDESGMPKERFSAEFPKEGPSILRIQQVVRGDSAAYFCASSPNLAKKIQYFGAGTRLSVL.

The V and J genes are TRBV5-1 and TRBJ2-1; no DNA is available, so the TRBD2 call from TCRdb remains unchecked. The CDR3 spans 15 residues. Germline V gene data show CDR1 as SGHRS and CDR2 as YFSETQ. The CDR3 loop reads CASSLRLAAYNEQFF.

This CDR3 is CASSQTSGGAPYEQYF. The V and J genes are TRBV7-2 and TRBJ2-7; there is no DNA to check the TCRdb D call of TRBD2. This CDR3 region has 16 residues. CDR1 and CDR2 (germline): SGHTA, FQGNSA.

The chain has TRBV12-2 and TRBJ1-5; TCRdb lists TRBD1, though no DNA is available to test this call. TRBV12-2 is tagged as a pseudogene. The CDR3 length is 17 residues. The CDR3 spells CASRHTFFGTANQPQHF.

Here the CDR3 reads CASSRNFNEQFF. The chain recombines TRBV4-3 with TRBJ2-1. The CDR3 covers 12 residues. Germline CDR1 reads LGHNA; CDR2 reads YSLEER.

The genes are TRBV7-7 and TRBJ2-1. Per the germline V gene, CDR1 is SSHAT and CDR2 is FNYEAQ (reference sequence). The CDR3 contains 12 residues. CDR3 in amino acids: CASSLYYNEQFF.

CDR3 sequence reads: CASSSSGTSDPTQYF. This chain joins TRBV13 and TRBJ2-3; TCRdb's D call, TRBD2, is unchecked because there is no DNA. Germline CDR1 PRHDT, CDR2 FYEKMQ (reference sequence). The length of the CDR3 is 15 residues.